The 8 T cell receptor beta chains presented below share a single source sample, sequenced in a study of blood T cell repertoires in COVID-19 (TCRdb year 2020). Libraries were constructed by the immunoSEQ multiplex PCR assay. As stored in TCRdb, this immuneACCESS dataset retains in-frame rearrangements with V and J assigned. A fraction of the clones does not appear; measured against another copy, unresolved V genes explain less than half of the discrepancy, and the remainder lacks a known reason. The table for this sample lists some 170,000 clones; around 80% of them were counted only once. Approximately 6% of the sample belongs to the ten largest clones. The specimen was PBMCs or T cells enriched from blood (not recorded which). The receptor source for this set is a man aged 40-55 years who had recovered from COVID-19.

V is TRBV11-2 and J is TRBJ2-5, with TRBD2 matching over 15 bases. The J segment lost 3 bases and the V segment lost 1 base, leaving 3 bases of the junction unmatched. This CDR3 is 17 amino acids long. Germline CDR1 reads SGHAT; CDR2 reads FQNNGV. The CDR3 here is CASSLGGLAGGKETQYF. The CDR3 coding sequence is TGTGCCAGCAGCTTAGGGGGACTAGCGGGGGGCAAAGAGACCCAGTACTTC.

The CDR3 loop reads CASRPNPGEAFF. The CDR3 DNA sequence: TGTGCCAGCAGGCCAAATCCAGGTGAAGCTTTCTTT. The genes are TRBV12-3 or TRBV12-4 and TRBJ1-1; no reliable D call. The CDR3 spans 12 residues. V dropped 6 bases and J dropped 7 bases, with 12 bases sitting between them.

The V gene is TRBV19, the J gene TRBJ2-2; 8 nucleotides align to TRBD1. This CDR3 has 14 residues. Trimming removed 5 bases from V and 6 bases from J; junction bases left unmatched: 5. The germline V gene encodes CDR1 LNHDA and CDR2 SQIVND (reference sequence). The CDR3 DNA reads TGTGCCAGTAGTGCAGGGGGCGCATCCGGGGAGCTGTTTTTT. The encoded protein is CASSAGGASGELFF.

This clone has just a few counts. This rearrangement joins TRBV5-1 to TRBJ2-1; D is undetermined. V was cut by 0 bases and J by 8 bases, with 15 bases left in between. The CDR3 totals 15 residues. Germline assignment: CDR1 SGHRS and CDR2 YFSETQ. The CDR3 protein is CASSLVRLPADEQFF. Written as DNA, the CDR3 is TGCGCCAGCAGCTTGGTCCGGTTGCCTGCTGATGAGCAGTTCTTC.

The chain has TRBV7-2 and TRBJ1-1; D is undetermined. Germline CDR1 reads SGHTA; CDR2 reads FQGNSA. The CDR3 runs to 13 residues. Between the trimmed V and J ends, which lost 0 bases and 3 bases, there was a span of 5 bases. CDR3 sequence reads: CASSLALDTEAFF. For the CDR3, the DNA is TGTGCCAGCAGCTTAGCGTTAGACACTGAAGCTTTCTTT.

The chain links TRBV6-1 to TRBJ1-5; tentatively, D is TRBD1 (6 bases). Deletions cut 1 base from V and 4 bases from J, with 8 bases between. Germline V gene data show CDR1 as MNHNS and CDR2 as SASEGT. The CDR3 totals 14 residues. The CDR3 protein is CASSEVGTNQPQHF. CDR3 DNA: TGTGCCAGCAGTGAAGTCGGGACAAATCAGCCCCAGCATTTT.

V usage is TRBV4-1 and J usage is TRBJ1-3; 7 nucleotides line up with TRBD1. This CDR3 has 17 amino acids. Germline CDR1 is MGHRA and CDR2 is YSYEKL. V lost 8 bases to trimming and J lost 0 bases; unmatched junction nucleotides: 13. The CDR3 bases are TGCGCCAGCTCTCTACAGGGGTCGACATCCTCTGGAAACACCATATATTTT. It codes for CASSLQGSTSSGNTIYF.

This clone was counted between two and nine times. The J gene is TRBJ1-5, the V gene TRBV24-1; 8 bases line up with TRBD1. Germline CDR1 and CDR2: KGHDR and SFDVKD. CDR3 size: 15 residues. V dropped 4 bases and J dropped 5; count of bases not matched to a gene: 6. The CDR3: CATSDPDRGDQPQHF. As DNA, the CDR3 is TGTGCCACCAGTGACCCAGACAGGGGAGATCAGCCCCAGCATTTT.